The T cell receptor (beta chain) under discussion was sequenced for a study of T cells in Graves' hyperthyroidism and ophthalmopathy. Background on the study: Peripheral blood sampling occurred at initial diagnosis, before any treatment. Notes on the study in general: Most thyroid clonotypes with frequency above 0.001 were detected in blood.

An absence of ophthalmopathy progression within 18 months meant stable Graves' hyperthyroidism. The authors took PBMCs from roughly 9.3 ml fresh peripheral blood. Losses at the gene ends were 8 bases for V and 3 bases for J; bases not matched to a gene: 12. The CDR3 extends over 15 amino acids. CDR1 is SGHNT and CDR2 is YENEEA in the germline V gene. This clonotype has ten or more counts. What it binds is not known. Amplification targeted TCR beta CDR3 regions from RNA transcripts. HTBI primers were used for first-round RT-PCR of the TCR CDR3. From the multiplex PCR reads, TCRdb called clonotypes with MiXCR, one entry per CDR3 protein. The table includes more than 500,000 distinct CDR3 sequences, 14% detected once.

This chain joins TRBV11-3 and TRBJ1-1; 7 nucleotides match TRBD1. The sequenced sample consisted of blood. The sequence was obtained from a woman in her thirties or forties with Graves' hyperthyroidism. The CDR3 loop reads CASSDWRGRDTEAFF. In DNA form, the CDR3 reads TGTGCCAGCTCTGATTGGAGGGGGCGAGACACTGAAGCTTTCTTT.